Below, 17 T cell receptor beta chains from the same sample are listed, as sequenced in a study of T cells in Graves' hyperthyroidism and ophthalmopathy. Researchers amplified the TCR beta CDR3 regions from RNA transcripts. A first-round RT-PCR of the TCR CDR3 used the HTBI primer set. One entry per CDR3 protein results from TCRdb running MiXCR on the multiplex PCR reads. The sample has hundreds of thousands of distinct CDR3 sequences; approximately 15% are singletons. Sequences were obtained from blood. The receptors shown here come from a woman aged 40 to 49 with Graves' ophthalmopathy.

On this clonotype: Just one base apart from a much larger clone, this may be a read error. This chain connects TRBV6-1 to TRBJ1-1; no reliable D call. The CDR3 covers 14 residues. Germline CDR1 MNHNS, CDR2 SASEGT. The DNA of the CDR3 is TGTGCCGGCAGGCCGGCGGGCCGACCCACTGAAGCTTTCTTT. It specifies CAGRPAGRPTEAFF.

Many counts were recorded for this clonotype. The CDR3 sequence: CASSELAASYEQYF. The CDR3 DNA reads as TGTGCCAGCAGTGAGTTAGCAGCCTCCTACGAGCAGTACTTC. This sequence joins TRBV2 and TRBJ2-7; D is undetermined. From germline, CDR1 is SNHLY and CDR2 FYNNEI. This CDR3 has 14 amino acids. V was shortened by 3 bases and J by 0 bases, with 9 bases between the two germline ends.

In this sample, this clonotype turned up a few times. The rearrangement joins TRBV6-1 to TRBJ2-1, with D perhaps TRBD2 (7 bases). In germline, CDR1 is MNHNS, CDR2 SASEGT. This CDR3 contains 12 residues. CDR3 protein: CATKRGGDEQFF. CDR3 DNA: TGTGCGACGAAGAGGGGGGGGGATGAGCAGTTCTTC.

This clonotype was detected ten times or more. CDR3 coding DNA: TGCAGTGCTAGCGGGAGCATCTACGAGCAGTACTTC. Translated: CSASGSIYEQYF. The genes are TRBV20-1 and TRBJ2-7; possible D gene TRBD2, 6 bases. Deletions cut 3 bases from V and 3 bases from J, with 9 bases between. The CDR3 contains 12 residues. Germline CDR1 is DFQATT and CDR2 is SNEGSKA (reference sequence).

This clonotype was counted between two and nine times. The V gene is TRBV30, the J gene TRBJ2-7, with 7 bases identical to TRBD2. V shed 1 base, J shed 1 base, and the junction held 7 bases outside the gene matches. CDR1 is GTSNPN, CDR2 SVGIG, per germline (reference sequence). The CDR3 runs 15 residues. The CDR3 sequence is CAWSESGGRSYEQYF. CDR3 nucleotide sequence: TGTGCCTGGAGTGAATCGGGGGGAAGGTCCTACGAGCAGTACTTC.

The gene calls are TRBV28 and TRBJ2-7; 8 bases align to TRBD1. V shed 4 bases, J shed 0 bases, and the junction held 11 bases outside the gene matches. The CDR3 is made up of 17 amino acids. CDR1 and CDR2 (germline): MDHEN, SYDVKM. The CDR3 coding sequence is TGTGCCAGCAGTTCCGGACAGGGATACCTATACTCCTACGAGCAGTACTTC. Protein: CASSSGQGYLYSYEQYF.

CDR3 nucleotide sequence: TGTGCCAGCAGCTCCGGACAGGGTAGGGACACTGAAGCTTTCTTT. This codes for CASSSGQGRDTEAFF. The chain is built from TRBV12-3 or TRBV12-4 and TRBJ1-1; 8 bases are shared with TRBD1. With V trimmed by 6 bases and J by 3 bases, 9 bases remained unmatched. CDR3 size: 15 residues.

This clonotype showed up just a few times. The chain links TRBV9 to TRBJ2-3; 15 nucleotides match TRBD2. The CDR3 length is 17 residues. The germline gives CDR1 SGDLS, CDR2 YYNGEE. The V and J ends lost 3 bases and 3 bases, in that order; junction bases with no gene match: 5. The CDR3 loop reads CASSDGLAGGPTDTQYF. The CDR3 DNA is TGTGCCAGCAGCGACGGACTAGCGGGAGGGCCTACAGATACGCAGTATTTT.

This clonotype was observed a handful of times. J is TRBJ2-2 and V is TRBV27; D possibly corresponds to TRBD1 (5 bases). The CDR3 totals 14 residues. The germline V gene encodes CDR1 MNHEY and CDR2 SMNVEV (reference sequence). V gave up 8 bases and J gave up 5 bases, with 15 bases separating them. CDR3 residues: CASAGIFLTGELFF. In DNA form, the CDR3 reads TGTGCCAGCGCAGGGATTTTTCTTACCGGGGAGCTGTTTTTT.

This sequence joins TRBV13 and TRBJ1-2; D possibly corresponds to TRBD1 (6 bases). This CDR3 is built from 15 residues. Germline CDR1 PRHDT, CDR2 FYEKMQ (reference sequence). V was trimmed by 4 bases and J by 0 bases, leaving 12 bases between them. This chain's CDR3 is CASSSTGLTNYGYTF. The CDR3 region has the DNA TGTGCCAGCAGCTCTACAGGGTTAACTAACTATGGCTACACCTTC. Complete variable domain (other parts from reference TRBV13 and TRBJ1-2): AAGVIQSPRHLIKEKRETATLKCYPIPRHDTVYWYQQGPGQDPQFLISFYEKMQSDKGSIPDRFSAQQFSDYHSELNMSSLELGDSALYFCASSSTGLTNYGYTFGSGTRLTVV.

This clonotype has at least ten counts. The V call is TRBV6-2 or TRBV6-3, the J call TRBJ2-2; 11 bases align to TRBD2. The CDR3 runs to 14 residues. Germline CDR1 reads MNHEY; CDR2 reads SVGEGT. The V segment lost 6 bases and the J segment 7 bases; nucleotides outside the gene matches: 4. The CDR3 DNA follows: TGTGCCAGCAGACTAGCGGGAGCTCTCGGGGAGCTGTTTTTT. Protein sequence: CASRLAGALGELFF.

The V gene is TRBV12-3 or TRBV12-4, the J gene TRBJ1-5, with D hard to call. V lost 1 base to trimming and J lost 3 bases, with 10 bases between them. The CDR3 spans 15 residues. In nucleotides, the CDR3 is TGTGCCAGCAGTTTAGGATTAGGTTACAATCAGCCCCAGCATTTT. This translates into CASSLGLGYNQPQHF.

This clonotype was detected many times. The CDR3 coding sequence is TGTGCCAGCAGTTACTCGGTAGGCGTCCAAGACGAGCAGTACTTC. This translates into CASSYSVGVQDEQYF. V usage is TRBV6-6 and J usage is TRBJ2-7; no definite D call. V was trimmed by 0 bases and J by 5 bases, leaving 14 bases between them. CDR3 length: 15 residues. Germline CDR1 is MNHNY and CDR2 is SVGAGI (reference sequence).

This clonotype was seen only a few times. This chain connects TRBV6-1 to TRBJ2-1; TRBD1 is a possible D gene (6 bases). Germline lookup yields CDR1 MNHNS and CDR2 SASEGT. The V end lost 5 bases, the J end lost 1 base, and 15 bases lay between the germline ends. CDR3 length: 16 amino acids. CDR3 region: CASSSRTVSSYNEQFF. The CDR3 DNA reads TGTGCCAGCAGTTCAAGGACAGTTTCGTCCTACAATGAGCAGTTCTTC.

This clonotype has a handful of counts. The gene calls are TRBV5-5 and TRBJ2-5; D unresolved. Germline CDR1 and CDR2: SGHKS and YYEKEE (reference sequence). The ends were cut back, 0 bases at V and 4 bases at J, with 10 bases in the middle. The CDR3 extends over 14 amino acids. The CDR3 spells CASSLEWVPETQYF. The CDR3 DNA reads TGTGCCAGCAGCTTGGAATGGGTCCCAGAGACCCAGTACTTC.

This chain joins TRBV29-1 and TRBJ2-1, with D perhaps being TRBD1 or TRBD2 (6 bases each). Germline-derived CDR1 and CDR2 are SQVTM and ANQGSEA. The CDR3 contains 12 residues. V dropped 6 bases and J dropped 6 bases, with 12 bases sitting between them. CDR3 residues: CSVTGGPNEQFF. The CDR3 nucleotides are TGCAGCGTAACTGGGGGGCCCAATGAGCAGTTCTTC.

The table lists this clonotype with many counts. V is TRBV18 and J is TRBJ2-5, with D perhaps matching TRBD1 or TRBD2 (5 bases each). Trimming stripped 3 bases from V and 5 bases from J, with 13 bases between. Germline CDR1 is KGHSH and CDR2 is LQKENI. The CDR3 runs 14 residues. The CDR3 DNA reads TGTGCCAGCTCACCGGGACGTTCTTGGGAGACCCAGTACTTC. Translating it yields CASSPGRSWETQYF.